This record looks at one TCR beta chain sequence and its context. Antigen unknown. This sample was included in a study of T cell responses to AZD1222 COVID-19 vaccine. Broader study findings: Recipients of AZD1222 seropositive at baseline numbered only five or six. Repertoire sampling happened only post peak T cell response.

The CDR3 totals 14 residues. Looked up from germline, CDR1 is SEHNR and CDR2 is FQNEAQ (reference sequence). V lost 3 bases to trimming and J lost 4 bases; unmatched junction nucleotides: 5. The method was immunoSEQ multiplex PCR; TCRdb's version includes in-frame clones alone and lacks a portion of them. The table includes tens of thousands of clones, more than 85% detected once. The chain joins TRBV7-9 to TRBJ1-2, with 7 bases lining up with TRBD1. The specimen comprised peripheral blood, sampled 28 days after the second AZD1222 dose. The source of this sequence is an adult who received the AZD1222 COVID-19 vaccine. The CDR3 DNA reads TGTGCCAGCAGCTTGAGGGGGCAGGGCTATGGCTACACCTTC. As protein: CASSLRGQGYGYTF.